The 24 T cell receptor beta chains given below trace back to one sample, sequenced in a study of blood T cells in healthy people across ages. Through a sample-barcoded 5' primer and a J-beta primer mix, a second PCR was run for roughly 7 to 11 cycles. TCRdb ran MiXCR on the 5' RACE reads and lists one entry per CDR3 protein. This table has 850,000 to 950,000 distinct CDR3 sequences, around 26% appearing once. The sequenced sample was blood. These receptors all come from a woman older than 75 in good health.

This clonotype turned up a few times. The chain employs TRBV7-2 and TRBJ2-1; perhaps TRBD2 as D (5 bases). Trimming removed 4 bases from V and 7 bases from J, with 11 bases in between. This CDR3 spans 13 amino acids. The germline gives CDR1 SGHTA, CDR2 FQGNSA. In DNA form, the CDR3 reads TGTGCCAGCAGCTCGGGGTGGGAGAATGAGCAGTTCTTC. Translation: CASSSGWENEQFF.

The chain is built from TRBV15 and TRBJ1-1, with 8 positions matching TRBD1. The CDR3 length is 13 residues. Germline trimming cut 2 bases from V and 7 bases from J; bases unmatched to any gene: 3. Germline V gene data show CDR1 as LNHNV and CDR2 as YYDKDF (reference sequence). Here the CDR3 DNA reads TGTGCCACCAGCAGACCGACAGGGGTTGAAGCTTTCTTT. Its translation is CATSRPTGVEAFF.

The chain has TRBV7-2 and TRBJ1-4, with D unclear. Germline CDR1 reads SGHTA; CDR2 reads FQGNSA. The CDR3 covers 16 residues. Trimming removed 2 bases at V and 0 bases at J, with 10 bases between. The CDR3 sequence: CASSLRQETTNEKLFF. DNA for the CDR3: TGTGCCAGCAGCTTAAGGCAGGAGACAACTAATGAAAAACTGTTTTTT. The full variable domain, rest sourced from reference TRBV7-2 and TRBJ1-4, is GAGVSQSPSNKVTEKGKDVELRCDPISGHTALYWYRQSLGQGLEFLIYFQGNSAPDKSGLPSDRFSAERTGGSVSTLTIQRTQQEDSAVYLCASSLRQETTNEKLFFGSGTQLSVL.

The CDR3 spells CSARDRTPYQPQHF. The CDR3 bases are TGCAGTGCTCGGGACAGGACACCCTATCAGCCCCAGCATTTT. The V gene is TRBV20-1, the J gene TRBJ1-5, with 8 bases matching TRBD1. Germline V CDR1 and CDR2: DFQATT, SNEGSKA (reference sequence). Trimming removed 5 bases from V and 5 bases from J; junction bases left unmatched: 8. The CDR3 loop spans 14 amino acids.

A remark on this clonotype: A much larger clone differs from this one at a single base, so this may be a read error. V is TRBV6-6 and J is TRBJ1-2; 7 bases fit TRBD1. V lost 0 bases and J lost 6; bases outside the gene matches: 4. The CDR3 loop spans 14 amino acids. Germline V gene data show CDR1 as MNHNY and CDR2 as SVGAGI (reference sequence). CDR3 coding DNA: TGTGCCAGCAGTTACTCGACAGGGAGCGATGGCTACACCTTC. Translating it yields CASSYSTGSDGYTF.

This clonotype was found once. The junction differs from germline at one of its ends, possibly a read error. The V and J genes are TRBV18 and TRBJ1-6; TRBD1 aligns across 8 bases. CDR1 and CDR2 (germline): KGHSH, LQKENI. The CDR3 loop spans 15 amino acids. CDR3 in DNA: TGTGCCAGCTCACCCGACAGGGGAAGGAATTCACCCCCCCACTTT. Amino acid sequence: CASSPDRGRNSPPHF.

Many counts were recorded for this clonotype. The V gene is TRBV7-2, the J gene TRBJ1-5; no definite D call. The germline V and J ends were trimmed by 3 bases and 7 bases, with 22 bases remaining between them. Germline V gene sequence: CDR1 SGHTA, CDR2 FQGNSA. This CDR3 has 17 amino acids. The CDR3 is CASSLFSPVEILQPQHF. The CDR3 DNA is TGTGCCAGCAGCTTGTTTTCGCCTGTTGAGATACTACAGCCCCAGCATTTT.

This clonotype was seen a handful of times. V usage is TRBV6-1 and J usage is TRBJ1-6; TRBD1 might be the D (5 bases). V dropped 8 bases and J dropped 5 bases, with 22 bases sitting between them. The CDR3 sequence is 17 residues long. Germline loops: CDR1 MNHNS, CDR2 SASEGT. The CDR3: CASRGGIGQINNSPLHF. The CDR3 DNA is TGTGCCAGCCGCGGGGGAATAGGGCAGATAAATAATTCACCCCTCCACTTT.

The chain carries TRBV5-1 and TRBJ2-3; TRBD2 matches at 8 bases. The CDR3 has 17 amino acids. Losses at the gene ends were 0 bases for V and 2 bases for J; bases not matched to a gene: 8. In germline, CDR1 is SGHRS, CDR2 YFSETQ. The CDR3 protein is CASSLEGGTRFTDTQYF. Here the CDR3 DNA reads TGCGCCAGCAGCTTGGAAGGTGGGACTAGATTCACAGATACGCAGTATTTT.

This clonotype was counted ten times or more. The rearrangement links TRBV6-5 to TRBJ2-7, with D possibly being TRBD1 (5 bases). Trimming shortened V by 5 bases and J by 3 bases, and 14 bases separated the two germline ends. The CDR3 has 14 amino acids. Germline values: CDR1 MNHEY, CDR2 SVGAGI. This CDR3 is CASSPRTPVYEQYF. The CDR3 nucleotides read TGTGCCAGCAGTCCCCGGACACCTGTCTACGAGCAGTACTTC.

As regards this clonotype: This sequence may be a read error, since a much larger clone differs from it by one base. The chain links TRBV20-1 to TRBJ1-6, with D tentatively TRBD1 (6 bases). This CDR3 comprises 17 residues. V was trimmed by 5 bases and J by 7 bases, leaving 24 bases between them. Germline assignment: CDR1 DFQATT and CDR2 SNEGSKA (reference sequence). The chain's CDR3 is CSAPRSGRGAGNSPLHF. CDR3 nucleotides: TGCAGTGCTCCTAGGTCGGGTCGGGGGGCGGGAAATTCACCCCTCCACTTT.

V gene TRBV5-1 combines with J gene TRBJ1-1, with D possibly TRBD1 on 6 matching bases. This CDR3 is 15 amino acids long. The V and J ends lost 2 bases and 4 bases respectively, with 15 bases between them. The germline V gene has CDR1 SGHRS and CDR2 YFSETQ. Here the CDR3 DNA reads TGCGCCAGCAGCTTATCGGGGGCGTTGGGCACTGAAGCTTTCTTT. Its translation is CASSLSGALGTEAFF.

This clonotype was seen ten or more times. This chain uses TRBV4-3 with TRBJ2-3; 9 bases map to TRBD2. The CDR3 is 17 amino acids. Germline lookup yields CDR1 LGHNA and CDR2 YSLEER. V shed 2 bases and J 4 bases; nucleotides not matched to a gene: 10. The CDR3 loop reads CASSQPPTSGIADTQYF. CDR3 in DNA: TGCGCCAGCAGCCAACCCCCGACTAGCGGTATCGCAGATACGCAGTATTTT.

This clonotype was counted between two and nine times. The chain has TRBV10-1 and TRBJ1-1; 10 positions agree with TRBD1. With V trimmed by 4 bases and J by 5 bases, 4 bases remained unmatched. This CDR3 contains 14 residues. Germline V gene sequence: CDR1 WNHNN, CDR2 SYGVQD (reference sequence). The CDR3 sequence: CASSGGTGVTEAFF. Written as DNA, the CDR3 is TGCGCCAGCAGTGGTGGGACAGGGGTTACTGAAGCTTTCTTT.

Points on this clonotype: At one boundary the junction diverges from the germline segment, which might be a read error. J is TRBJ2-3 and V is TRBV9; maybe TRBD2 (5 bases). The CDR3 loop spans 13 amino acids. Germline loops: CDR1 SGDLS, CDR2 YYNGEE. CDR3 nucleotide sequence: TGTGCCAGCACCTCGGGGAACACAGATATGCAGTATTTT. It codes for CASTSGNTDMQYF.

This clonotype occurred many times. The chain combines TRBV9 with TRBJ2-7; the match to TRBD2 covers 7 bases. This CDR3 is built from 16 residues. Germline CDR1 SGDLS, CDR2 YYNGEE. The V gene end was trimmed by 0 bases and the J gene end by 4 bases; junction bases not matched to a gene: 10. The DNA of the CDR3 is TGTGCCAGCAGCGTAGGAAGCGGGGCCGAGGGTTACGAGCAGTACTTC. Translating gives CASSVGSGAEGYEQYF.

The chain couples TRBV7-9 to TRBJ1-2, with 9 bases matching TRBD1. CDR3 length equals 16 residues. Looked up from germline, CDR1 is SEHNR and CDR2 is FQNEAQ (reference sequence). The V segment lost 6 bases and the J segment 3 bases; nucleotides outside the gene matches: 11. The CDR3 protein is CASRPPTGGADYGYTF. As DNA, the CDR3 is TGTGCCAGCAGGCCTCCTACAGGGGGCGCGGACTATGGCTACACCTTC.

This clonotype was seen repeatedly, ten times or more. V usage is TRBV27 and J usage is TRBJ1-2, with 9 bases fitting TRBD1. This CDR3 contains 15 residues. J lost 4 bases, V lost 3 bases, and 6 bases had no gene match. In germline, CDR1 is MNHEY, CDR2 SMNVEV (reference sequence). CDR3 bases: TGTGCCAGCAGTTTTGGAACAGGGGGCCTCTATGGCTACACCTTC. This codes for CASSFGTGGLYGYTF.

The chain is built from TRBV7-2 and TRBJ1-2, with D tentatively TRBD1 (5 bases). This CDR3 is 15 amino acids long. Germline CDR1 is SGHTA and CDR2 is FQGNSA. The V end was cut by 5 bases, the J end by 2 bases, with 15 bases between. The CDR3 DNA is TGTGCCAGCAGCCCCGCCCGGCGGGGGAACTATGGCTACACCTTC. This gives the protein CASSPARRGNYGYTF. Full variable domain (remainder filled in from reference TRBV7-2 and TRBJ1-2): GAGVSQSPSNKVTEKGKDVELRCDPISGHTALYWYRQSLGQGLEFLIYFQGNSAPDKSGLPSDRFSAERTGGSVSTLTIQRTQQEDSAVYLCASSPARRGNYGYTFGSGTRLTVV.

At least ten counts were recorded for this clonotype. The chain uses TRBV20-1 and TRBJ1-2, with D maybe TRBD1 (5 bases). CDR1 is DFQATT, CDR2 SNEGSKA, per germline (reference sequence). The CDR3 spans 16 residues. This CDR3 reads CSPWEIGAADNYGYTF. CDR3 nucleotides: TGCAGCCCATGGGAGATTGGGGCAGCTGATAACTATGGCTACACCTTC.

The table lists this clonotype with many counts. The CDR3 DNA reads as TGTGCCAGCAGTTTCGGCGGCGGGGGGGCCTTTGAGCAGTTCTTC. It is translated as CASSFGGGGAFEQFF. This sequence joins TRBV12-3 or TRBV12-4 and TRBJ2-1; 9 bases line up with TRBD2. The V segment lost 3 bases and the J segment 9 bases; nucleotides outside the gene matches: 9. The CDR3 sequence is 15 residues long.

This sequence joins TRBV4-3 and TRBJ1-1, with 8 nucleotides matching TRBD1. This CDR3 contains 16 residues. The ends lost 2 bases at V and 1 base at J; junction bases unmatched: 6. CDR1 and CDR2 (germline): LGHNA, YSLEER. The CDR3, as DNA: TGCGCCAGCAGCCAACACCCGACAGGGGAGAACACTGAAGCTTTCTTT. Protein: CASSQHPTGENTEAFF.

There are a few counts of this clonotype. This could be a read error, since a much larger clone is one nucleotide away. In nucleotides, the CDR3 is TGCAGCGTGCAGGGGAGTGGAGCCAAAGACATTCAGTACTTC. Its protein is CSVQGSGAKDIQYF. The chain carries TRBV29-1 and TRBJ2-7, with D possibly TRBD1 on 6 matching bases. The J call may be mistaken, given a closer DNA end match to TRBJ2-4. This CDR3 region has 14 residues. Germline V CDR1 and CDR2: SQVTM, ANQGSEA.

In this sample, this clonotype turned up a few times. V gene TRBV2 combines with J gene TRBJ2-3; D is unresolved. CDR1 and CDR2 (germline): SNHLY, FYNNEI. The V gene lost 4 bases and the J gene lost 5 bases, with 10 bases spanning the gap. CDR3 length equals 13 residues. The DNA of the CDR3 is TGTGCCAGCAGTGGTGAGTTCCGAGATACGCAGTATTTT. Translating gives CASSGEFRDTQYF.